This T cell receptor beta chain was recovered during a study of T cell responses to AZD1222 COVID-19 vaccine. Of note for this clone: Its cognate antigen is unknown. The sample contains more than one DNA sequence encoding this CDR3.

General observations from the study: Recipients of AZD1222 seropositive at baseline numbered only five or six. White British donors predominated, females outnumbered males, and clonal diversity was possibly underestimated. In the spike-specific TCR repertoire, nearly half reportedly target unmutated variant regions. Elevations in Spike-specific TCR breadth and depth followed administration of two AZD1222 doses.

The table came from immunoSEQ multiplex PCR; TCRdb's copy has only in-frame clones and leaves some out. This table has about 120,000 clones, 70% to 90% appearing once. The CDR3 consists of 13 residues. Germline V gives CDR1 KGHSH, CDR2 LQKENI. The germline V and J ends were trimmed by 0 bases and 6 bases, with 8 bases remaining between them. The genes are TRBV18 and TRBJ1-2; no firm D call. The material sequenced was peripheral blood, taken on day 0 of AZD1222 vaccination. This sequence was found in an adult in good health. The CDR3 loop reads CASSPPAGNGYTF. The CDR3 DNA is TGTGCCAGCTCACCACCCGCGGGGAATGGCTACACCTTC.